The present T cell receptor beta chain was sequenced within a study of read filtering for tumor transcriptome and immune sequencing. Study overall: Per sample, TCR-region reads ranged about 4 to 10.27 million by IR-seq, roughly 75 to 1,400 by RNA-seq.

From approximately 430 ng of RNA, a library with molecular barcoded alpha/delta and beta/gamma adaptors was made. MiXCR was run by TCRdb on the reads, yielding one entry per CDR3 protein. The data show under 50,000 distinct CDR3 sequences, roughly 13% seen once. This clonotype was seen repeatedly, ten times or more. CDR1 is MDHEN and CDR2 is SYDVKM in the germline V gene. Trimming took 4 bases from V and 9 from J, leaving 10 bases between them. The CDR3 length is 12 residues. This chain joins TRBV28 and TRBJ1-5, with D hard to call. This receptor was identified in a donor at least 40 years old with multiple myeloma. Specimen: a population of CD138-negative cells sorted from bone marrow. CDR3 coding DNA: TGTGCCAGCAGTTCGCCTTCGGGGCCCCAGCATTTT. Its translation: CASSSPSGPQHF.